A single sample gave rise to the 22 T cell receptor beta chains below, sequenced in a study of blood T cells in healthy people across ages. A J-beta primer mix and a sample-barcoded 5' primer were used in a second PCR of roughly 6 to 11 cycles. TCRdb recomputed calls from the 5' RACE reads with MiXCR, one row per CDR3 protein. The sample shows 800,000 or so distinct CDR3 sequences, approximately 25% of them seen only once. A further study also used this sample, focusing on T cells of mothers and their children.

The sample consisted of blood. These receptors came from a boy aged 5 to 17 in good health.

The chain employs TRBV27 and TRBJ2-1, with a weak D call TRBD1 (6 bases). CDR1 and CDR2 (germline): MNHEY, SMNVEV (reference sequence). This CDR3 is 14 amino acids long. With 8 bases removed from V and 6 bases from J, the gap between germline ends came to 17 bases. CDR3: CASQINRVRNEQFF. The CDR3 bases are TGTGCCAGCCAAATTAACAGGGTCCGCAATGAGCAGTTCTTC.

The V call is TRBV12-3 or TRBV12-4, the J call TRBJ2-7; no definite D call. The CDR3 is 12 amino acids. V was clipped by 6 bases and J by 2 bases, with 8 bases between them. The DNA for the CDR3 is TGTGCCAGCAGCCCCTGGGCCTACGAGCAGTACTTC. Amino acids: CASSPWAYEQYF.

There are a few counts of this clonotype. The chain carries TRBV5-5 and TRBJ1-3; no clear D gene. Germline CDR1 reads SGHKS; CDR2 reads YYEKEE (reference sequence). The CDR3 sequence is 13 residues long. V gave up 0 bases and J gave up 6 bases, with 7 bases separating them. The CDR3 DNA reads TGTGCCAGCAGCTTGGGGACGGTAAACACCATATATTTT. Its protein product is CASSLGTVNTIYF.

This chain connects TRBV19 to TRBJ2-3; tentative D call: TRBD1 (5 bases). The CDR3 spans 14 residues. Trimming cost V 3 bases and J 3 bases, with 10 bases left between them. CDR1 is LNHDA, CDR2 SQIVND, per germline (reference sequence). CDR3 in amino acids: CASSIGRTTDTQYF. CDR3 coding DNA: TGTGCCAGTAGTATCGGACGGACAACAGATACGCAGTATTTT.

This clonotype has a handful of counts. This chain joins TRBV7-2 and TRBJ2-4; no definite D call. This CDR3 comprises 15 residues. Per the germline V gene, CDR1 is SGHTA and CDR2 is FQGNSA. V was clipped by 1 base and J by 6 bases, with 13 bases between them. CDR3 DNA: TGTGCCAGCAGCTTAGAACCTGTGATTGGAAACATTCAGTACTTC. Its translation is CASSLEPVIGNIQYF. Looking up the rest from reference TRBV7-2 and TRBJ2-4 gives the full variable domain: GAGVSQSPSNKVTEKGKDVELRCDPISGHTALYWYRQSLGQGLEFLIYFQGNSAPDKSGLPSDRFSAERTGGSVSTLTIQRTQQEDSAVYLCASSLEPVIGNIQYFGAGTRLSVL.

At least ten counts were recorded for this clonotype. The J gene is TRBJ1-5, the V gene TRBV20-1, with unresolved D. Trimming shortened V by 2 bases and J by 0 bases, and 8 bases separated the two germline ends. Germline assignment: CDR1 DFQATT and CDR2 SNEGSKA (reference sequence). The CDR3 loop spans 14 amino acids. The CDR3 reads CSARRENSNQPQHF. The CDR3 bases are TGCAGTGCTAGACGAGAGAATAGCAATCAGCCCCAGCATTTT.

V and J are TRBV6-1 and TRBJ1-5, with 9 bases identical to TRBD1. Germline V gene sequence: CDR1 MNHNS, CDR2 SASEGT. With 8 bases clipped from V and 6 bases from J, the junction kept 5 bases outside the gene matches. This CDR3 has 13 amino acids. CDR3 nucleotides: TGTGCCAGCCGGGACAGGGCGGGTCAGCCCCAGCATTTT. Translating it yields CASRDRAGQPQHF.

The genes are TRBV20-1 and TRBJ2-7; possible D gene TRBD1, 6 bases. Looked up from germline, CDR1 is DFQATT and CDR2 is SNEGSKA (reference sequence). This CDR3 is built from 14 residues. With 5 bases removed from V and 0 bases from J, the gap between germline ends came to 14 bases. This chain's CDR3 is CSAQRKDSSYEQYF. DNA for the CDR3: TGCAGTGCTCAACGAAAGGACAGCTCCTACGAGCAGTACTTC.

This clonotype was seen repeatedly, ten times or more. This chain links TRBV7-2 with TRBJ2-2; perhaps TRBD1 as D (6 bases). CDR1 is SGHTA, CDR2 FQGNSA, per germline. The CDR3 totals 17 residues. Trimming stripped 3 bases from V and 1 base from J, with 15 bases between. The CDR3 coding sequence is TGTGCCAGCAGCTTTAGCCCCGGGACAAGGAACACCGGGGAGCTGTTTTTT. Protein product: CASSFSPGTRNTGELFF.

This clonotype was counted between two and nine times. The chain carries TRBV20-1 and TRBJ2-5, with 9 bases that match TRBD1. The J call may be incorrect, as the DNA end agrees better with TRBJ2-7. This CDR3 region has 13 residues. From germline, CDR1 is DFQATT and CDR2 SNEGSKA (reference sequence). CDR3: CSAEARQGDEQYF. CDR3 DNA: TGCAGTGCTGAAGCTAGACAGGGGGACGAGCAGTACTTC.

V is TRBV25-1 and J is TRBJ2-5; a weak D match, TRBD1 (6 bases). With 11 bases removed from V and 1 base from J, the gap between germline ends came to 17 bases. The CDR3 length is 14 residues. The germline V gene has CDR1 MGHDK and CDR2 SYGVNS. The CDR3 DNA follows: TGTGCCTGCACCAGGGGCGGAGGCCAAGAGACCCAGTACTTC. Protein product: CACTRGGGQETQYF. Full variable domain (rest looked up from reference TRBV25-1 and TRBJ2-5): EADIYQTPRYLVIGTGKKITLECSQTMGHDKMYWYQQDPGMELHLIHYSYGVNSTEKGDLSSESTVSRIRTEHFPLTLESARPSHTSQYLCACTRGGGQETQYFGPGTRLLVL.

This clonotype was seen a few times. The chain carries TRBV20-1 and TRBJ2-7; 7 bases are shared with TRBD2. J gave up 7 bases and V 5 bases, and 5 bases lay outside the gene matches. CDR1 and CDR2 from the germline V gene are DFQATT and SNEGSKA (reference sequence). This CDR3 is 11 amino acids long. The CDR3 nucleotides are TGCAGTGCTTGGGAGGGTTGGGAGCAGTACTTC. Translation gives CSAWEGWEQYF.

The V gene is TRBV14, the J gene TRBJ2-5; 7 bases align to TRBD1. Near its end, the DNA agrees better with TRBJ2-7, so the J call may be wrong. CDR1 SGHDN and CDR2 FVKESK come from the germline V gene. CDR3 length: 15 amino acids. As DNA, the CDR3 is TGTGCCAGCAGCCAAAACCTAGGGACAGCCTACGAGCAGTACTTC. This codes for CASSQNLGTAYEQYF.

CDR3 bases: TGCAGTGCTAGAGGGACTAGCGGTCCAGAGACCCAGTACTTC. This encodes CSARGTSGPETQYF. This chain uses TRBV20-1 with TRBJ2-5; 10 positions match TRBD2. Trimming at V came to 1 base and at J to 4 bases, leaving 3 bases not matched to a gene. CDR1 and CDR2 (germline): DFQATT, SNEGSKA (reference sequence). The CDR3 contains 14 residues.

The gene calls are TRBV28 and TRBJ1-4; possible D gene TRBD1, 5 bases. This CDR3 comprises 14 residues. Trimming shortened V by 8 bases and J by 8 bases, and 18 bases separated the two germline ends. Germline V gives CDR1 MDHEN, CDR2 SYDVKM. In DNA, the CDR3 is TGTGCCAGCGCCTCGAGAGGGGAGTTCGAAAAACTGTTTTTT. Its translation: CASASRGEFEKLFF.

This clonotype has just a few counts. The V gene is TRBV11-3, the J gene TRBJ2-4; 7 bases map to TRBD1. Germline CDR1 and CDR2: SGHNT and YENEEA. The CDR3 is made up of 16 amino acids. V lost 3 bases and J lost 10; bases outside the gene matches: 15. CDR3 in DNA: TGTGCCAGCAGCTTTCCCCCCTTCGACAGGGATGGTATTCAGTACTTC. This gives the protein CASSFPPFDRDGIQYF.

The chain is built from TRBV2 and TRBJ2-7; 7 positions agree with TRBD1. Germline CDR1 SNHLY, CDR2 FYNNEI. J was trimmed by 2 bases and V by 6 bases; bases with no gene match: 7. The CDR3 covers 14 residues. CDR3 region: CASSPTGPAYEQYF. The CDR3, as DNA: TGTGCCAGCAGCCCGACAGGGCCGGCCTACGAGCAGTACTTC.

The rearrangement links TRBV5-1 to TRBJ1-4; TRBD1 is a possible D gene (5 bases). Germline CDR1 is SGHRS and CDR2 is YFSETQ. This CDR3 comprises 17 residues. Trimming left V 4 bases short and J 0 bases short, with 16 bases between. The CDR3 region is CASSRGAGPATNEKLFF. As DNA, the CDR3 is TGCGCCAGCAGCCGCGGTGCAGGGCCTGCAACTAATGAAAAACTGTTTTTT.

The chain recombines TRBV28 with TRBJ2-5; TRBD2 matches at 15 bases. Trimming removed 4 bases from V and 4 bases from J; junction bases left unmatched: 4. This CDR3 is 16 amino acids long. Germline V CDR1 and CDR2: MDHEN, SYDVKM. The CDR3 DNA follows: TGTGCCAGCAGTTCAGGGACTAGCGGGAGGCGAGAGACCCAGTACTTC. Its translation is CASSSGTSGRRETQYF.

This clonotype was found a few times. V gene TRBV6-5 combines with J gene TRBJ1-2; D is perhaps TRBD1 (5 bases). Germline V lookup: CDR1 MNHEY, CDR2 SVGAGI. V was pared by 1 base and J by 7 bases, with 22 bases between. CDR3 length: 17 amino acids. CDR3 in DNA: TGTGCCAGCAGTTACTTATACCCAGGGAGGGATCTTGTTGGCTACACCTTC. Translating it yields CASSYLYPGRDLVGYTF.

The chain carries TRBV20-1 and TRBJ2-5; 8 bases fit TRBD2. The CDR3 contains 16 residues. The V gene's germline CDR1 is DFQATT and CDR2 SNEGSKA (reference sequence). V gave up 7 bases and J gave up 11 bases; unmatched junction bases: 24. The CDR3 nucleotides are TGCAGTGGGTCCCGGGGGAGCGGGAGCGGTATCGACGAACAGTACTTC. The encoded protein is CSGSRGSGSGIDEQYF.

This chain joins TRBV7-9 and TRBJ2-5; D possibly corresponds to TRBD1 (5 bases). The DNA end favors TRBJ2-7, so the J call may be wrong. This CDR3 contains 15 residues. The germline CDR1 and CDR2 sequences are SEHNR and FQNEAQ (reference sequence). CDR3 DNA sequence: TGTGCCAGCAGCTTAGCGATGGGGCGTCTTTACGAGCAGTACTTC. This codes for CASSLAMGRLYEQYF.